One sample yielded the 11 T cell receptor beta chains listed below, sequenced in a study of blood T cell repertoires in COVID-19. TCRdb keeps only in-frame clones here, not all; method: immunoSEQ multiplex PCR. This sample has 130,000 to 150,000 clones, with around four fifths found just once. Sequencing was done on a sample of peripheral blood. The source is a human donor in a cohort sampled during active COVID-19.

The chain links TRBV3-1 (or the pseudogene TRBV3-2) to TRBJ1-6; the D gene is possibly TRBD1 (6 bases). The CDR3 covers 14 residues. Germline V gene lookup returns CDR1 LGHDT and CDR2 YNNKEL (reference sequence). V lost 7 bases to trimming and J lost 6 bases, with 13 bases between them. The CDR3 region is CASNPGTPNSPLHF. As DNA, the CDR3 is TGTGCCAGCAATCCCGGGACACCTAATTCACCCCTCCACTTT.

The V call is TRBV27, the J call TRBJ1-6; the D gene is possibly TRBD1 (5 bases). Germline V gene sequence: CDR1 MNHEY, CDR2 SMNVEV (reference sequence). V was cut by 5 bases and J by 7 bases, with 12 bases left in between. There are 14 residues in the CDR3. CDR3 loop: CASSPWGGNSPLHF. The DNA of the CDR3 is TGTGCCAGCAGTCCCTGGGGGGGGAATTCACCCCTCCACTTT.

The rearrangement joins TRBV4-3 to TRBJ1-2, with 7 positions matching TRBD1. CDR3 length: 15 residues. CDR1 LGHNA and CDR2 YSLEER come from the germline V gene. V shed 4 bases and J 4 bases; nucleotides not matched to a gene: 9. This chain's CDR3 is CASSRGTALPYGYTF. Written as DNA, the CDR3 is TGCGCCAGCAGCCGCGGGACAGCACTTCCCTATGGCTACACCTTC.

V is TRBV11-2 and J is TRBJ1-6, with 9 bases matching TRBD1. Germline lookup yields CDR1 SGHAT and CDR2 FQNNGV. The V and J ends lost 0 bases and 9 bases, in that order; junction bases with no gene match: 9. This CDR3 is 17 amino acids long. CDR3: CASSLDLTDRGSSPLHF. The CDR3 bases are TGTGCCAGCAGCTTAGATCTTACGGACAGGGGTAGTTCACCCCTCCACTTT.

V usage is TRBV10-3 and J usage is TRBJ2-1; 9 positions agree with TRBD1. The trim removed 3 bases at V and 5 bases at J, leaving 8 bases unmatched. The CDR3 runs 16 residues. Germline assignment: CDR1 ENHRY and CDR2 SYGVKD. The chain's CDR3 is CAISDRLGTGHNEQFF. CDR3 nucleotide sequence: TGTGCCATCAGTGACAGGTTGGGGACAGGGCACAATGAGCAGTTCTTC.

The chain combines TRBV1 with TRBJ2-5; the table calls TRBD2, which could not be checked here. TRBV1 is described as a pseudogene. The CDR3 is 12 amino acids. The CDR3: CTSSLDQETQYF. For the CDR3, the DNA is TGCACCAGCAGCCTAGACCAAGAGACCCAGTACTTC.

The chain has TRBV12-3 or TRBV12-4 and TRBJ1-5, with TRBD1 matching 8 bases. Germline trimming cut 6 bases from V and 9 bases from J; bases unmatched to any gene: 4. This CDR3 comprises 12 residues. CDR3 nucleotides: TGTGCCAGCAGGACAGGGGCTTGGCCCCAGCATTTT. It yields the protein CASRTGAWPQHF.

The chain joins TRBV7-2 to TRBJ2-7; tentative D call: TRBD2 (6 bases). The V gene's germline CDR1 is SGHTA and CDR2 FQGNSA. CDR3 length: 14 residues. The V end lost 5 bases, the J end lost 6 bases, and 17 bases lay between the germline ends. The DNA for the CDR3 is TGTGCCAGCAGCGGAAGCCGTCTAGCGTCCGAGCAGTACTTC. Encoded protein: CASSGSRLASEQYF. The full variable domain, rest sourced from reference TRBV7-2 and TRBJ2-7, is GAGVSQSPSNKVTEKGKDVELRCDPISGHTALYWYRQSLGQGLEFLIYFQGNSAPDKSGLPSDRFSAERTGGSVSTLTIQRTQQEDSAVYLCASSGSRLASEQYFGPGTRLTVT.

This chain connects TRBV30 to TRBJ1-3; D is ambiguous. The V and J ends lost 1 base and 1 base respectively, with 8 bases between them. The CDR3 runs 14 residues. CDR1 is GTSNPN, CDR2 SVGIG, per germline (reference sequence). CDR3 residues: CAWSAGLSGNTIYF. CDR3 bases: TGTGCCTGGAGTGCCGGACTTTCTGGAAACACCATATATTTT.

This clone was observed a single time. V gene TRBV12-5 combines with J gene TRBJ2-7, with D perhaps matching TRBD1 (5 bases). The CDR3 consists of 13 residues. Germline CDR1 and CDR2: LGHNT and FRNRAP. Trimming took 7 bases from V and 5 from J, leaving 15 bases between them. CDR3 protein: CASAPGVGDEQYF. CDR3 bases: TGTGCTAGTGCCCCTGGGGTAGGGGACGAGCAGTACTTC. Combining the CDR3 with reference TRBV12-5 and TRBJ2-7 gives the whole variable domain DARVTQTPRHKVTEMGQEVTMRCQPILGHNTVFWYRQTMMQGLELLAYFRNRAPLDDSGMPKDRFSAEMPDATLATLKIQPSEPRDSAVYFCASAPGVGDEQYFGPGTRLTVT.

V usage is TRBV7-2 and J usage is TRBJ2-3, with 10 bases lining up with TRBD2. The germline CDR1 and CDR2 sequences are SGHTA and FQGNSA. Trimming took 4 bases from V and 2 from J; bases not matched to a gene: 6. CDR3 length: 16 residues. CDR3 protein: CASSSLAGGYTDTQYF. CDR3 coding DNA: TGTGCCAGCAGCTCATTAGCGGGGGGCTACACAGATACGCAGTATTTT.